Below are 22 T cell receptor beta chains sequenced from a single sample in a study of blood T cell repertoires in COVID-19 (dated by TCRdb to 2019 to 2021). The method behind the library was the immunoSEQ multiplex PCR assay. Not all clones reach the TCRdb copy of this immuneACCESS table, which keeps in-frame sequences only. Checked studies attribute under half of the gap to unresolved V genes and leave the rest unexplained. Counted in this sample were about 280,000 clones; 85% to 90% of them appeared once. Together, the top ten hold about 5% of the sample. Material for sequencing was peripheral blood. Receptor source: a man aged 35 to 55 with acute or convalescent COVID-19.

The rearrangement joins TRBV5-4 to TRBJ1-2; perhaps TRBD1 as D (5 bases). V lost 4 bases to trimming and J lost 3 bases, with 16 bases between them. There are 15 residues in the CDR3. The germline V gene has CDR1 SGHNT and CDR2 YYREEE (reference sequence). The CDR3 region has the DNA TGTGCCAGCAGCCCCGGTGGGGGGTCAGACTATGGCTACACCTTC. Translated: CASSPGGGSDYGYTF. Full variable domain (remainder filled in from reference TRBV5-4 and TRBJ1-2): ETGVTQSPTHLIKTRGQQVTLRCSSQSGHNTVSWYQQALGQGPQFIFQYYREEENGRGNFPPRFSGLQFPNYSSELNVNALELDDSALYLCASSPGGGSDYGYTFGSGTRLTVV.

The gene calls are TRBV25-1 and TRBJ1-2; no firm D call. Germline CDR1 MGHDK, CDR2 SYGVNS. This CDR3 is 11 amino acids long. The DNA of the CDR3 is TGTTGCGGCGGGTCGGGCTATGGCTACACCTTC. Its translation: CCGGSGYGYTF.

V gene TRBV6-5 combines with J gene TRBJ1-2; 7 positions agree with TRBD1. The CDR3 consists of 14 residues. The J segment lost 6 bases and the V segment lost 6 bases, leaving 10 bases of the junction unmatched. The germline V gene encodes CDR1 MNHEY and CDR2 SVGAGI. CDR3 sequence reads: CASSTSGTAHGYTF. CDR3 nucleotides: TGTGCCAGCAGCACCTCCGGGACAGCCCATGGCTACACCTTC.

V usage is TRBV5-1 and J usage is TRBJ2-1; D might be TRBD1 (6 bases). Germline V lookup: CDR1 SGHRS, CDR2 YFSETQ. The length of the CDR3 is 18 residues. V shed 0 bases and J shed 5 bases, with 21 bases lying between them. The CDR3 DNA is TGCGCCAGCAGCTTGGTACGAGGGGGTTTTAGATACGACAATGAGCAGTTCTTC. This encodes CASSLVRGGFRYDNEQFF.

This chain connects TRBV2 to TRBJ2-2; 7 nucleotides align to TRBD2. CDR1 and CDR2 from the germline V gene are SNHLY and FYNNEI. The CDR3 loop spans 18 amino acids. V lost 3 bases, J lost 2 bases, and 12 bases stayed unmatched. CDR3 sequence reads: CASSDSLGLAVNTGELFF. CDR3 coding DNA: TGTGCCAGCAGTGATAGTCTGGGGCTAGCGGTCAACACCGGGGAGCTGTTTTTT.

CDR3 residues: CASSLSLANEQYF. CDR3 nucleotides: TGTGCCAGCAGCTTAAGCCTCGCTAACGAGCAGTACTTC. This rearrangement joins TRBV7-2 to TRBJ2-7; D call uncertain. CDR1 is SGHTA, CDR2 FQGNSA, per germline. Trimming stripped 2 bases from V and 5 bases from J, with 10 bases between. The CDR3 extends over 13 amino acids.

The chain couples TRBV6-6 to TRBJ2-2; possible D gene TRBD1, 6 bases. Germline V gives CDR1 MNHNY, CDR2 SVGAGI (reference sequence). V was trimmed by 6 bases and J by 1 base, leaving 12 bases between them. This CDR3 has 15 amino acids. The CDR3 nucleotides are TGTGCCAGCAGCTTCCTGACAGGGAACACCGGGGAGCTGTTTTTT. Encoded protein: CASSFLTGNTGELFF.

This clone has only a few counts. This rearrangement joins TRBV11-2 to TRBJ1-1; the D is unclear. CDR3 length: 12 amino acids. The germline CDR1 and CDR2 sequences are SGHAT and FQNNGV. Trimming took 5 bases from V and 5 from J, leaving 9 bases between them. The CDR3 DNA reads as TGTGCCAGCAGCCAACGGGGAACTGAAGCTTTCTTT. Translated: CASSQRGTEAFF.

The gene calls are TRBV6-5 and TRBJ1-6; 7 nucleotides align to TRBD1. Germline CDR1 MNHEY, CDR2 SVGAGI. This CDR3 comprises 13 residues. Trimming took 5 bases from V and 6 from J; bases not matched to a gene: 1. The CDR3 coding sequence is TGTGCCAGCAGTACAGGGGTTAATTCACCCCTCCACTTT. This sequence encodes CASSTGVNSPLHF.

The V call is TRBV6-1, the J call TRBJ2-6, with a weak D call TRBD1 (6 bases). The germline V gene encodes CDR1 MNHNS and CDR2 SASEGT. V lost 2 bases, J lost 5 bases, and 10 bases lay in between. This CDR3 contains 15 residues. Here the CDR3 DNA reads TGTGCCAGCAGTGAATGGCAGGGGCGGGCCAACGTCCTGACTTTC. This encodes CASSEWQGRANVLTF.

The J gene is TRBJ1-6, the V gene TRBV2, with D tentatively TRBD1 (5 bases). V was pared by 10 bases and J by 4 bases, with 11 bases between. Per the germline V gene, CDR1 is SNHLY and CDR2 is FYNNEI. This CDR3 region has 13 residues. The CDR3 protein is CATEEGYNSPLHF. DNA for the CDR3: TGTGCCACCGAGGAGGGGTATAATTCACCCCTCCACTTT.

This sequence joins TRBV30 and TRBJ1-1; D gene unclear. The V end lost 0 bases, the J end lost 4 bases, and 18 bases lay between the germline ends. Germline V gene sequence: CDR1 GTSNPN, CDR2 SVGIG (reference sequence). CDR3 length equals 16 residues. CDR3 nucleotide sequence: TGTGCCTGGAGTGTCCGAATGACCCGCAGAGGCACTGAAGCTTTCTTT. Protein product: CAWSVRMTRRGTEAFF.

The chain carries TRBV9 and TRBJ1-6, with 9 bases that match TRBD1. Trimming cost V 6 bases and J 10 bases; bases outside gene matches: 5. CDR1 and CDR2 from the germline V gene are SGDLS and YYNGEE. The CDR3 totals 13 residues. The DNA of the CDR3 is TGTGCCAGCAACCGGGACAGGGAATCACCCCTCCACTTT. It codes for CASNRDRESPLHF. Full variable domain (outside the CDR3, taken from reference TRBV9 and TRBJ1-6): DSGVTQTPKHLITATGQRVTLRCSPRSGDLSVYWYQQSLDQGLQFLIQYYNGEERAKGNILERFSAQQFPDLHSELNLSSLELGDSALYFCASNRDRESPLHFGNGTRLTVT.

The chain joins TRBV19 to TRBJ2-2; TRBD2 agrees at 7 bases. This CDR3 spans 15 amino acids. J lost 5 bases, V lost 7 bases, and 10 bases had no gene match. The germline V gene encodes CDR1 LNHDA and CDR2 SQIVND (reference sequence). CDR3 nucleotides: TGTGCCAGTACCCCTACGTGGGAGGGAACCGGGGAGCTGTTTTTT. Residues: CASTPTWEGTGELFF.

The chain couples TRBV13 to TRBJ1-1; 11 bases agree with TRBD1. Unmatched junction bases numbered 3, after V lost 4 bases and J lost 5 bases. CDR3 length equals 14 residues. Germline lookup yields CDR1 PRHDT and CDR2 FYEKMQ (reference sequence). The CDR3 is CASSYRDRGTEAFF. CDR3 bases: TGTGCCAGCAGCTATAGGGACAGGGGGACTGAAGCTTTCTTT.

CDR3 sequence reads: CASKLFPGQKEQSSYEQYF. Written as DNA, the CDR3 is TGCGCCAGCAAGCTCTTTCCGGGACAGAAAGAGCAGAGCTCCTACGAGCAGTACTTC. This sequence joins TRBV10-2 and TRBJ2-7; 7 bases align to TRBD1. The germline gives CDR1 WSHSY, CDR2 SAAADI. CDR3 length: 19 residues. V lost 7 bases to trimming and J lost 0 bases; unmatched junction nucleotides: 21.

This chain connects TRBV4-1 to TRBJ1-5; 7 nucleotides match TRBD1. Germline CDR1 reads MGHRA; CDR2 reads YSYEKL. With V trimmed by 2 bases and J by 6 bases, 4 bases remained unmatched. The CDR3 runs to 14 residues. CDR3 sequence (DNA): TGCGCCAGCAGCCAAACAGGGGCCACTCAGCCCCAGCATTTT. Translated, it gives CASSQTGATQPQHF.

This chain links TRBV3-1 (or the pseudogene TRBV3-2) with TRBJ1-1; a weak D match, TRBD1 (5 bases). The CDR3 consists of 14 residues. V was clipped by 4 bases and J by 5 bases, with 14 bases between them. Germline V gene data show CDR1 as LGHDT and CDR2 as YNNKEL (reference sequence). The CDR3 sequence: CASSRSGGRTEAFF. CDR3 coding DNA: TGTGCCAGCAGCCGGTCGGGGGGTCGTACTGAAGCTTTCTTT.

This chain joins TRBV10-3 and TRBJ1-4; D perhaps matches TRBD1 (5 bases). Trimming shortened V by 2 bases and J by 10 bases, and 11 bases separated the two germline ends. This CDR3 region has 13 residues. CDR1 and CDR2 (germline): ENHRY, SYGVKD. The CDR3 coding sequence is TGTGCCATCAGTGAGGGGGCTGGGGTAAAACTGTTTTTT. Amino acids: CAISEGAGVKLFF.

The V and J genes are TRBV5-1 and TRBJ2-7; 7 positions agree with TRBD2. The CDR3 runs 15 residues. From germline, CDR1 is SGHRS and CDR2 YFSETQ. V lost 4 bases, J lost 7 bases, and 14 bases stayed unmatched. CDR3 residues: CASSPERFVGGEQYF. The CDR3 DNA reads TGCGCCAGCAGCCCCGAGCGGTTCGTGGGGGGGGAGCAGTACTTC.

The chain joins TRBV27 to TRBJ2-7; 12 bases align to TRBD2. This CDR3 is 14 amino acids long. The ends lost 6 bases at V and 5 bases at J; junction bases unmatched: 5. The germline V gene encodes CDR1 MNHEY and CDR2 SMNVEV (reference sequence). CDR3 residues: CASRLAGGQNEQYF. CDR3 in DNA: TGTGCCAGCAGGCTAGCGGGGGGGCAGAACGAGCAGTACTTC.

The chain joins TRBV5-5 to TRBJ2-7; TRBD1 aligns across 10 bases. J gave up 1 base and V 4 bases, and 8 bases lay outside the gene matches. The CDR3 has 16 residues. Per germline, CDR1 SGHKS and CDR2 YYEKEE (reference sequence). The CDR3 protein is CASSPRDRGLSYEQYF. In DNA form, the CDR3 reads TGTGCCAGCAGCCCCCGGGACAGGGGTCTTTCCTACGAGCAGTACTTC.